This T cell receptor beta chain was profiled in a study of T cells in localized non-small cell lung cancer. The CDR3 loop spans 15 amino acids. Germline lookup yields CDR1 SQVTM and CDR2 ANQGSEA. The V gene lost 2 bases and the J gene lost 0 bases, with 11 bases spanning the gap. Clones were sequenced by immunoSEQ multiplex PCR, and TCRdb holds only the in-frame ones, with some missing. In the table there are approximately 15,000 clones, more than 80% of which are singletons. This sequence joins TRBV29-1 and TRBJ2-1; tentatively, D is TRBD1 (5 bases). The receptor was isolated from a woman aged 40 to 75 with stage I lung adenocarcinoma. Sequencing used peripheral blood, obtained before any cancer treatment. CDR3 region: CSVENPGSSYNEQFF. The CDR3, as DNA: TGCAGCGTTGAAAATCCAGGGTCCTCCTACAATGAGCAGTTCTTC.